Below, 29 T cell receptor beta chains from the same sample are listed, as sequenced in a study of regulatory T cells in long-lasting Graves disease. The time point: newly diagnosed GD, antithyroid drugs for less than 3 months. TCR sequences were obtained from RNA taken from PBMCs. Through Arm-PCR of CDR3 regions and iRepertoire HTBI primers, TCR beta libraries were built. TCRdb used MiXCR to reprocess the multiplex PCR reads, holding one entry per CDR3 protein. The sample has hundreds of thousands of distinct CDR3 sequences; 16% are singletons. This sample was also put to use in a study of T cells in Graves' hyperthyroidism and ophthalmopathy.

The specimen comprised peripheral blood mononuclear cells (PBMCs), sampled at new diagnosis, from a patient treated with antithyroid drugs. All receptors come from a woman in her 30s with Graves disease.

This clonotype has only a few counts. This chain uses TRBV28 with TRBJ2-7; TRBD1 is a possible D gene (6 bases). The CDR3 is 16 amino acids. Germline CDR1 reads MDHEN; CDR2 reads SYDVKM. Trimming removed 6 bases from V and 3 bases from J, with 21 bases in between. In nucleotides, the CDR3 is TGTGCCAGCAGCCCCGGGGCCGACAGGCCCCACTACGAGCAGTACTTC. It translates to CASSPGADRPHYEQYF.

This clonotype was seen repeatedly, ten times or more. The gene calls are TRBV6-2 or TRBV6-3 and TRBJ2-3; TRBD2 matches 11 bases. This CDR3 has 15 amino acids. J lost 2 bases, V lost 5 bases, and 3 bases had no gene match. Germline V lookup: CDR1 MNHEY, CDR2 SVGEGT. The CDR3: CASSPGLAVTDTQYF. The CDR3 nucleotides read TGTGCCAGCAGTCCGGGACTAGCGGTCACAGATACGCAGTATTTT.

A remark on this clonotype: A clone one base away is much larger, so this may be a read error. This rearrangement joins TRBV7-9 to TRBJ2-7; D is perhaps TRBD1 (5 bases). This CDR3 is built from 12 residues. Germline lookup yields CDR1 SEHNR and CDR2 FQNEAQ (reference sequence). CDR3 protein: CASSVTDYGQYF. The CDR3 coding sequence is TGTGCCAGCAGCGTGACAGATTACGGGCAGTACTTC.

The V gene is TRBV2, the J gene TRBJ2-5; D is unclear. Germline CDR1 SNHLY, CDR2 FYNNEI. V was clipped by 8 bases and J by 5 bases, with 15 bases between them. The CDR3 is 13 residues long. CDR3: CASGIWSHETQYF. The CDR3 nucleotides are TGTGCCAGCGGCATCTGGTCCCACGAGACCCAGTACTTC.

The chain is built from TRBV24-1 and TRBJ2-1; TRBD2 might be the D (5 bases). The V gene lost 4 bases and the J gene lost 0 bases, with 12 bases spanning the gap. From germline, CDR1 is KGHDR and CDR2 SFDVKD. The CDR3 extends over 16 amino acids. For the CDR3, the DNA is TGTGCCACCAGTGACCCTGGACTTAGCTCCTACAATGAGCAGTTCTTC. This translates into CATSDPGLSSYNEQFF.

In regard to this clonotype: One base away lies a much larger clone, so this may be a sequencing read error. V is TRBV6-5 and J is TRBJ1-2; D may be TRBD1 (6 bases). The length of the CDR3 is 15 residues. Germline-derived CDR1 and CDR2 are MNHEY and SVGAGI. CDR3 sequence: CASSLNQGSLYGCTF. DNA of the CDR3: TGTGCCAGCAGTTTAAACCAGGGGAGCCTCTATGGCTGCACCTTC.

This clonotype was picked up a small number of times. V and J are TRBV4-1 and TRBJ1-1; no clear D gene. This CDR3 has 13 residues. V was trimmed by 6 bases and J by 8 bases, leaving 16 bases between them. The germline V gene encodes CDR1 MGHRA and CDR2 YSYEKL. The CDR3 bases are TGCGCCAGCAGGGACCGTTCGCTCAGGGAAGCTTTCTTT. Its translation is CASRDRSLREAFF.

This clonotype has more than one count but fewer than ten. The rearrangement joins TRBV27 to TRBJ2-5, with 10 bases that match TRBD1. J was trimmed by 5 bases and V by 6 bases; bases with no gene match: 6. CDR3 length: 14 residues. Germline CDR1 is MNHEY and CDR2 is SMNVEV (reference sequence). The CDR3 DNA reads as TGTGCCAGCAGGGCGACAGGGGGCGGGGAGACCCAGTACTTC. This translates into CASRATGGGETQYF.

This clonotype was seen ten or more times. The chain has TRBV7-2 and TRBJ2-3; D ambiguous. CDR3 length: 14 amino acids. Looked up from germline, CDR1 is SGHTA and CDR2 is FQGNSA. With 1 base removed from V and 6 bases from J, the gap between germline ends came to 11 bases. The CDR3 region has the DNA TGTGCCAGCAGCTTAGATTCTCGTCGGGATACGCAGTATTTT. It yields the protein CASSLDSRRDTQYF.

V is TRBV6-1 and J is TRBJ2-3, with TRBD1 as a possible D gene (6 bases). Germline assignment: CDR1 MNHNS and CDR2 SASEGT. CDR3 size: 16 residues. Between the trimmed V and J ends, which lost 6 bases and 6 bases, there was a span of 22 bases. The CDR3 DNA is TGTGCCAGCAGCCTACTAATGGCGACAGGTGGCGATACGCAGTATTTT. Translating it yields CASSLLMATGGDTQYF.

This clonotype has more than one count but fewer than ten. The gene calls are TRBV9 and TRBJ1-5, with D tentatively TRBD1 (6 bases). The CDR3 runs 15 residues. V lost 4 bases and J 7 bases, leaving 18 bases between the germline ends. Germline-derived CDR1 and CDR2 are SGDLS and YYNGEE. This CDR3 is CASSPRDTRGQPQHF. The CDR3 coding sequence is TGTGCCAGCAGCCCCCGGGACACTCGGGGGCAGCCCCAGCATTTT.

This clonotype was recorded at least ten times. The genes are TRBV28 and TRBJ2-7; 10 positions agree with TRBD2. The CDR3 covers 14 residues. V lost 6 bases and J lost 2; bases outside the gene matches: 4. The V gene's germline CDR1 is MDHEN and CDR2 SYDVKM. The CDR3 here is CASSVSGGTYEQYF. The CDR3 DNA follows: TGTGCCAGCAGCGTTAGCGGGGGGACCTACGAGCAGTACTTC.

J is TRBJ1-5 and V is TRBV4-2; D unresolved. CDR1 and CDR2 from the germline V gene are LGHNA and YNFKEQ. The CDR3 runs 16 residues. Trimming cost V 1 base and J 4 bases, with 14 bases left between them. For the CDR3, the DNA is TGTGCCAGCAGCCAAGTTTATCAGGCCTCTAATCAGCCCCAGCATTTT. This codes for CASSQVYQASNQPQHF.

The sample holds a few counts of this clonotype. The junction departs from germline at one end; a sequencing error may be responsible. The chain combines TRBV2 with TRBJ2-5, with 7 nucleotides matching TRBD2. The CDR3 runs to 12 residues. Germline V gene sequence: CDR1 SNHLY, CDR2 FYNNEI. The CDR3 sequence: CASSEAGGPGNF. In DNA, the CDR3 is TGTGCCAGCAGTGAAGCGGGAGGGCCGGGAAACTTC.

This clonotype was counted only a few times. V gene TRBV20-1 combines with J gene TRBJ2-3, with D maybe TRBD2 (5 bases). Trimming removed 6 bases from V and 1 base from J, with 14 bases in between. The V gene's germline CDR1 is DFQATT and CDR2 SNEGSKA (reference sequence). This CDR3 is built from 14 residues. The CDR3 protein is CSAPLRARTDTQYF. In nucleotides, the CDR3 is TGCAGTGCCCCGTTGCGGGCACGCACAGATACGCAGTATTTT.

Notes on this clonotype: Just one base apart from a much larger clone, this may be a read error. V and J are TRBV12-3 or TRBV12-4 and TRBJ1-5, with D tentatively TRBD1 (5 bases). The CDR3 sequence is 17 residues long. CDR3 sequence: CAGSLWDRGLGDQPQHF. Here the CDR3 DNA reads TGTGCCGGCAGTTTATGGGACCGCGGGCTGGGGGATCAGCCCCAGCATTTT.

The J gene is TRBJ2-7, the V gene TRBV5-1; possible D gene TRBD1, 5 bases. Per the germline V gene, CDR1 is SGHRS and CDR2 is YFSETQ. The V end lost 3 bases, the J end lost 2 bases, and 15 bases lay between the germline ends. The CDR3 is 15 amino acids. CDR3 in DNA: TGCGCCAGCAGCTCCTCCCCCGACAGCCCCTACGAGCAGTACTTC. Amino acid sequence: CASSSSPDSPYEQYF. Together with reference TRBV5-1 and TRBJ2-7, the CDR3 gives the full variable domain: KAGVTQTPRYLIKTRGQQVTLSCSPISGHRSVSWYQQTPGQGLQFLFEYFSETQRNKGNFPGRFSGRQFSNSRSEMNVSTLELGDSALYLCASSSSPDSPYEQYFGPGTRLTVT.

This chain joins TRBV27 and TRBJ1-5, with TRBD1 matching 9 bases. V lost 5 bases, J lost 7 bases, and 9 bases stayed unmatched. Germline V gene data show CDR1 as MNHEY and CDR2 as SMNVEV (reference sequence). There are 15 residues in the CDR3. The CDR3 protein is CASSVTGGARQPQHF. The CDR3 DNA sequence: TGTGCCAGCAGTGTCACAGGGGGCGCTAGGCAGCCCCAGCATTTT.

The sample holds many counts of this clonotype. The chain is built from TRBV3-1 and TRBJ2-1; D not certain. Germline CDR1 and CDR2: LGHDT and YNNKEL (reference sequence). The CDR3 is 15 residues long. Trimming cost V 2 bases and J 5 bases, with 13 bases left between them. CDR3 residues: CASSQTGHTDNEQFF. DNA for the CDR3: TGTGCCAGCAGCCAAACGGGCCACACCGACAATGAGCAGTTCTTC.

The V and J genes are TRBV28 and TRBJ2-3; a possible D gene is TRBD2 (5 bases). This CDR3 has 16 amino acids. The germline CDR1 and CDR2 sequences are MDHEN and SYDVKM. V lost 1 base and J 2 bases, leaving 13 bases between the germline ends. CDR3 coding DNA: TGTGCCAGCAGTTTATTGGAGGAGGCCGTCACAGATACGCAGTATTTT. Its translation: CASSLLEEAVTDTQYF.

This clonotype turned up a few times. At one of its ends the junction is not consistent with the germline gene, which may arise from a read error. The chain has TRBV5-1 and TRBJ1-6; D perhaps matches TRBD1 (6 bases). The germline V gene encodes CDR1 SGHRS and CDR2 YFSETQ. CDR3 length: 16 residues. CDR3 in amino acids: CASSSGVPPYNSPLHF. Here the CDR3 DNA reads TGTGCCAGCAGCTCAGGGGTCCCTCCATATAATTCACCCCTCCACTTT.

This clonotype was recorded at least ten times. The rearrangement joins TRBV6-1 to TRBJ2-3; 7 bases match TRBD1. Germline V gene data show CDR1 as MNHNS and CDR2 as SASEGT. The J segment lost 2 bases and the V segment lost 6 bases, leaving 8 bases of the junction unmatched. The CDR3 extends over 15 amino acids. In DNA form, the CDR3 reads TGTGCCAGCAGGATTACCGGGACAGTCACAGATACGCAGTATTTT. This encodes CASRITGTVTDTQYF.

This clonotype has just a few counts. A single base separates this from a much larger clone, so it may be a read error. V gene TRBV6-2 or TRBV6-3 combines with J gene TRBJ1-2; the D gene is possibly TRBD1 (6 bases). The V gene lost 6 bases and the J gene lost 0 bases, with 17 bases spanning the gap. CDR3 size: 16 residues. Germline CDR1 and CDR2: MNHEY and SVGEGT. Here the CDR3 DNA reads TGTGCCAGCAGGCGGGCGGAAGACAGGACTAACTATGGCTACACCTTC. Its protein product is CASRRAEDRTNYGYTF.

This clonotype has more than one count but fewer than ten. The junction shows a germline mismatch at one end, possibly a read error. The chain carries TRBV5-1 and TRBJ1-2, with 7 bases aligning to TRBD1. In germline, CDR1 is SGHRS, CDR2 YFSETQ. The CDR3 totals 13 residues. For the CDR3, the DNA is TGCACCAGCAGCTCCGGACAGGCCTATGGCTACACCTTC. Residues: CTSSSGQAYGYTF.

This clonotype was picked up many times. The gene calls are TRBV7-9 and TRBJ1-5; 8 positions agree with TRBD1. With 3 bases clipped from V and 7 bases from J, the junction kept 5 bases outside the gene matches. CDR1 is SEHNR and CDR2 is FQNEAQ in the germline V gene (reference sequence). The CDR3 consists of 14 residues. The CDR3 here is CASSFQGAGQPQHF. The CDR3 region has the DNA TGTGCCAGCAGCTTCCAGGGGGCAGGGCAGCCCCAGCATTTT.

Only a few counts were recorded for this clonotype. CDR3 sequence: CSSRSGNTEAFF. CDR3 in DNA: TGCAGCTCGAGGTCGGGGAACACTGAAGCTTTCTTT. The chain uses TRBV29-1 and TRBJ1-1; D is unresolved. V dropped 8 bases and J dropped 1 base, with 11 bases sitting between them. The germline V gene has CDR1 SQVTM and CDR2 ANQGSEA. The CDR3 loop spans 12 amino acids.

In this sample, this clonotype turned up many times. The chain uses TRBV28 and TRBJ1-2; TRBD1 agrees at 12 bases. This CDR3 spans 16 amino acids. The germline V gene encodes CDR1 MDHEN and CDR2 SYDVKM. With 7 bases clipped from V and 4 bases from J, the junction kept 10 bases outside the gene matches. The CDR3 reads CASTSSGQGAIYGYTF. The CDR3 DNA follows: TGTGCCAGCACCTCTTCGGGACAGGGGGCCATCTATGGCTACACCTTC.

This clonotype came up many times. V and J are TRBV12-3 or TRBV12-4 and TRBJ1-2, with TRBD1 as a possible D gene (5 bases). The CDR3 is made up of 15 amino acids. The V end lost 6 bases, the J end lost 0 bases, and 14 bases lay between the germline ends. CDR3 sequence reads: CASRLDSGANYGYTF. CDR3 bases: TGTGCCAGCAGACTAGACAGTGGAGCTAACTATGGCTACACCTTC.

This clonotype was observed a few times. This chain connects TRBV24-1 to TRBJ2-1, with 9 bases identical to TRBD1. The CDR3 has 17 amino acids. Germline V lookup: CDR1 KGHDR, CDR2 SFDVKD. V was clipped by 3 bases and J by 5 bases; unmatched bases: 10. Written as DNA, the CDR3 is TGTGCCACCAGTGATCGAGCCGGGACAGGGATTGACAATGAGCAGTTCTTC. Translation gives CATSDRAGTGIDNEQFF.